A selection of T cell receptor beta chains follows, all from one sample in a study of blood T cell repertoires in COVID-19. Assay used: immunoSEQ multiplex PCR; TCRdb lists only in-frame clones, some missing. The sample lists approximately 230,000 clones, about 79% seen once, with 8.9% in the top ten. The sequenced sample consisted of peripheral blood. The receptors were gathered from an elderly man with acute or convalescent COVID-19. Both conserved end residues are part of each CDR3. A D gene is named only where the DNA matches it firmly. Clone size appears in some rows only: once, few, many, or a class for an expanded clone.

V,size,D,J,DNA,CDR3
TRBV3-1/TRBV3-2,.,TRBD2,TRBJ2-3,TGTGCCAGCAGCCAATCACTAGCGGGATCGGATACGCAGTATTTT,CASSQSLAGSDTQYF
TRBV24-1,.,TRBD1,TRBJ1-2,TGTGCCACCAGTGGACAGGGAGACAACTATGGCTACACCTTC,CATSGQGDNYGYTF
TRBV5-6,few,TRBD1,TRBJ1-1,TGTGCCAGCAGCAAAGGACAGGGAACAACTGAAGCTTTCTTT,CASSKGQGTTEAFF
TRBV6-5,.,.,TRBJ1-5,TGTGCCAGACAGACCCGGGAGCCCAATCAGCCCCAGCATTTT,CARQTREPNQPQHF
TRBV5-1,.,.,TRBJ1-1,TGCGCCAGCAGCTTAGGGGCGACGGTGAACACTGAAGCTTTCTTT,CASSLGATVNTEAFF
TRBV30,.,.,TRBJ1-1,TGTGCCTGGAGAGTCCGATGGGGGAGGACTGAAGCTTTCTTT,CAWRVRWGRTEAFF
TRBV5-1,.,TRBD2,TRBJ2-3,TGCGCCAGCAGCTTGGCGGGGGGATGGATAGATACGCAGTATTTT,CASSLAGGWIDTQYF
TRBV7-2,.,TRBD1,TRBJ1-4,TGTGCCAGCAGCTCGCCGACAGGGTTAAGGGAAAAACTGTTTTTT,CASSSPTGLREKLFF
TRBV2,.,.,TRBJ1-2,TGTGCCAGCACCGAAATACTGAACTATGGCTACACCTTC,CASTEILNYGYTF
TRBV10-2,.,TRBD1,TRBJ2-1,TGCGCCAGCAGAGAACCGGGACAGGGTCACAATGAGCAGTTCTTC,CASREPGQGHNEQFF
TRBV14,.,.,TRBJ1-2,TGTGCCAGCAGCCCCCTTACATGGGCATCAGGAGGCTACACCTTC,CASSPLTWASGGYTF
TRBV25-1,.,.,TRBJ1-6,TGTGCCAGCGGATGGGGACATAAGAATTCACCCCTCCACTTT,CASGWGHKNSPLHF
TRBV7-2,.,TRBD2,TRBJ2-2,TGTGCCAGCAGTCAATTCCCGGGACTAGTGGGGACCGGGGAGCTGTTTTTT,CASSQFPGLVGTGELFF
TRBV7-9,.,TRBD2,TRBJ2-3,TGTGCCAGCGGTCCACGGGAGGCTTTCACAGATACGCAGTATTTT,CASGPREAFTDTQYF
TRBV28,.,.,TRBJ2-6,TGTGCCAGCAGTTTTTTCGGTCTAGGGGGATCCTCTCTCGGGGCCAACGTCCTGACTTTC,CASSFFGLGGSSLGANVLTF
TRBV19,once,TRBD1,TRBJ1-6,TGTGCCAGTAGCCATACCCGGGACAGCCCGTTGAGCTATAATTCACCCCTCCACTTT,CASSHTRDSPLSYNSPLHF
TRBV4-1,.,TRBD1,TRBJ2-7,TGCGCCAGCAGACGGGGGACAGGCAGCTCCTACGAGCAGTACTTC,CASRRGTGSSYEQYF
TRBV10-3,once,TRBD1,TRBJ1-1,TGTGCCATCAGTGTGCAGGGGGAAACTGAAGCTTTCTTT,CAISVQGETEAFF
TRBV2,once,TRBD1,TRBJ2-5,TGTGCCAGCAGTTGGACAGGGGGCGTTAGGGAGACCCAGTACTTC,CASSWTGGVRETQYF
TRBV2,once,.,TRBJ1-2,TGTGCCAGCAGCCCGACAGATTATGGCTACACCTTC,CASSPTDYGYTF
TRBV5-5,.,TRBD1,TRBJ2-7,TGTGCCAGCCGTTGGACAGGTTTAAACGAGCAGTACTTC,CASRWTGLNEQYF
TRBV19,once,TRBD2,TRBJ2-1,TGTGCCAGTAGTTTGGACAGGCCACTTAGCGGGAGGGAGCAGTTCTTC,CASSLDRPLSGREQFF
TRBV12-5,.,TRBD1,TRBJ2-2,TGTGCTAGTGGTTTGGTATGGGGACAGGTGACCTCCGGGGAGCTGTTTTTT,CASGLVWGQVTSGELFF
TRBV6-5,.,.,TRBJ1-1,TGTGCCAGCAAATTGGACACAAGCTACACTGAAGCTTTCTTT,CASKLDTSYTEAFF
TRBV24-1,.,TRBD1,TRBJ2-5,TGTGCCACCAGTGATTCGTGGACAGGCCCGAAAGAGACCCAGTACTTC,CATSDSWTGPKETQYF
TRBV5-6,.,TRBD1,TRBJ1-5,TGTGCCAGCAGCTTAGGCCCCCGACAGGGGAGCAATCAGCCCCAGCATTTT,CASSLGPRQGSNQPQHF
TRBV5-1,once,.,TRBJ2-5,TGCGCCAGCAGCTTGGTTGGTCGCGGCGAAGAGACCCAGTACTTC,CASSLVGRGEETQYF
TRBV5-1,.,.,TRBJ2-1,TGCGCCAGCAGGCCGGGGAACAATGAGCAGTTCTTC,CASRPGNNEQFF
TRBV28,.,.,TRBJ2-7,TGTGCCAGCAGCCCTCCGGCCAGGGGAAAGCAGTACTTC,CASSPPARGKQYF
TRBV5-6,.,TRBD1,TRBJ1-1,TGTGCCAGCAGCTTATTAGGGACAGGGGGACGGTTTCATGAAGCTTTCTTT,CASSLLGTGGRFHEAFF
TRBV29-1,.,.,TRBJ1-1,TGCAGCGTCGCCCCGGGGAACACTGAAGCTTTCTTT,CSVAPGNTEAFF
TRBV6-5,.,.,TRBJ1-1,TGTGCCAGCAGTTACTCGAAGGGGAGGGTGCACACTGAAGCTTTCTTT,CASSYSKGRVHTEAFF
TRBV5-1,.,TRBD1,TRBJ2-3,TGCGCCAGCAGCATCCAGACAGGGCTTTCCGATACGCAGTATTTT,CASSIQTGLSDTQYF
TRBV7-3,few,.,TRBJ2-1,TGTGCCAGCAGCTTAAACAGGGACAATGAGCAGTTCTTC,CASSLNRDNEQFF
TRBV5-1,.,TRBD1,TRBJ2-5,TGCGCCAGCAGCAGGACAGGGGATGAGACCCAGTACTTC,CASSRTGDETQYF
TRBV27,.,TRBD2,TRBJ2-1,TGTGCCAGCAGTTTAGTAGCCCCTAGCCGAGCTCTAGCGGGAGTCAGGAATGAGCAGTTCTTC,CASSLVAPSRALAGVRNEQFF
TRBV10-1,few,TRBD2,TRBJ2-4,TGCGCCAGCAGTGAGGGCGGGAGGGCCAGGAGGGACATTCAGTACTTC,CASSEGGRARRDIQYF
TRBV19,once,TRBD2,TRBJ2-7,TGTGCCAGTAGTCGAGCGGGAGGAGACGAGCAGTACTTC,CASSRAGGDEQYF
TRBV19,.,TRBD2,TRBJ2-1,TGTGCCAGTAGTATTATGGGGGGGTCGGGCTCCTACAATGAGCAGTTCTTC,CASSIMGGSGSYNEQFF
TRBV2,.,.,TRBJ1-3,TGTGCCAGCAGTGTCCTTTTTTCCAGCTCTGGAAACACCATATATTTT,CASSVLFSSSGNTIYF
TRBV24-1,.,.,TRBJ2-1,TGTGCCACCAGTGATTCAGGGGGGCGGTACAATGAGCAGTTCTTC,CATSDSGGRYNEQFF
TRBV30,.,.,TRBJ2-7,TGTGCCTGGAGTTCAGGGGGCGGGAGCTCCTACGAGCAGTACTTC,CAWSSGGGSSYEQYF
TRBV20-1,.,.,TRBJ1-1,TGCAGTGCTAGACTTTCCGCTGAAGCTTTCTTT,CSARLSAEAFF
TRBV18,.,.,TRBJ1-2,TGTGCCAGCTCCCCGGGGGGGCGCGGTGCTGGCTACACCTTC,CASSPGGRGAGYTF
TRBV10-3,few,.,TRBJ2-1,TGTGCCATCAGTGAGTCCGAACTTGGGCGGCAGTTCTTC,CAISESELGRQFF
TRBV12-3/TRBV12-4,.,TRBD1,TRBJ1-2,TGTGCCAGCAGCCCCACAGGGGGCTATGGCTACACCTTC,CASSPTGGYGYTF
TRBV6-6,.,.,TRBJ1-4,TGTGCCAGCAGTTTGAGAATTTGGGAGAGGGGGGAAAAACTGTTTTTT,CASSLRIWERGEKLFF
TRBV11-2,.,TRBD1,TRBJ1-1,TGTGCCAGCAGCTGGGACAGAAAGAACACTGAAGCTTTCTTT,CASSWDRKNTEAFF
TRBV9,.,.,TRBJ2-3,TGTGCCAGCAGCGTAGGCGGGATGGGCACAGATACGCAGTATTTT,CASSVGGMGTDTQYF